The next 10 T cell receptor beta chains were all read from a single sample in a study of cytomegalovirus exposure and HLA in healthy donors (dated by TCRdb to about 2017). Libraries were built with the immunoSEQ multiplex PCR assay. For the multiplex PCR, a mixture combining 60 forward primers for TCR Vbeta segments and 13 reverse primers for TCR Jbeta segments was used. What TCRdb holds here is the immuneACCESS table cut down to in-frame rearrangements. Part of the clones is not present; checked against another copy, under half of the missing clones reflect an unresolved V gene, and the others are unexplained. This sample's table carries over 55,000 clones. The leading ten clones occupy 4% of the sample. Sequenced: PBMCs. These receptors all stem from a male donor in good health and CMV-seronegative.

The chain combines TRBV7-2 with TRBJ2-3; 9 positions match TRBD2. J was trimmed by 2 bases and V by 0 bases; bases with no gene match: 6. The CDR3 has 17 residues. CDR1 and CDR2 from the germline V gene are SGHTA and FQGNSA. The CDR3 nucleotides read TGTGCCAGCAGCTTAGCGCATGGCGGGGGGGACACAGATACGCAGTATTTT. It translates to CASSLAHGGGDTDTQYF.

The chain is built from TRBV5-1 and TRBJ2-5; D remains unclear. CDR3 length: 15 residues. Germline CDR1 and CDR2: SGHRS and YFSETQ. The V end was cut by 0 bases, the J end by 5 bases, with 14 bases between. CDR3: CASSLVPLTRETQYF. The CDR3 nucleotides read TGCGCCAGCAGCTTGGTTCCCCTGACACGGGAGACCCAGTACTTC.

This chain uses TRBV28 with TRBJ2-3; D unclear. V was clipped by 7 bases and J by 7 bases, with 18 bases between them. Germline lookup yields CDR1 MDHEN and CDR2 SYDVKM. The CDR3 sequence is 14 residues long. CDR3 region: CASTPQAGTNTQYF. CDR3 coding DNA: TGTGCCAGCACCCCGCAGGCAGGAACAAATACGCAGTATTTT.

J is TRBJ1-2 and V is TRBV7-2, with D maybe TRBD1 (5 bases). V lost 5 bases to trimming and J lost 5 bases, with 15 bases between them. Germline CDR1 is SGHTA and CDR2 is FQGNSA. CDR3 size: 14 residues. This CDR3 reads CASSVNKGRYGYTF. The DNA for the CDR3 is TGTGCCAGCAGCGTAAACAAGGGGCGATATGGCTACACCTTC.

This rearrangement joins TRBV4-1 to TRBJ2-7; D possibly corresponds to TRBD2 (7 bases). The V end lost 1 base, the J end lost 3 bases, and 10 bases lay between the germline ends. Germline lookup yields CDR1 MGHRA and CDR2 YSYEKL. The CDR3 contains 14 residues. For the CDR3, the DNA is TGCGCCAGCAGCCAAGGGGAGGGGGACTACGAGCAGTACTTC. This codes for CASSQGEGDYEQYF.

The CDR3: CASEGGDTPNYGYTF. CDR3 bases: TGTGCCTCCGAAGGTGGGGACACCCCTAACTATGGCTACACCTTC. The V gene is TRBV30, the J gene TRBJ1-2, with a weak D call TRBD1 (6 bases). V gave up 7 bases and J gave up 0 bases, with 18 bases separating them. Germline CDR1 and CDR2: GTSNPN and SVGIG (reference sequence). This CDR3 has 15 amino acids.

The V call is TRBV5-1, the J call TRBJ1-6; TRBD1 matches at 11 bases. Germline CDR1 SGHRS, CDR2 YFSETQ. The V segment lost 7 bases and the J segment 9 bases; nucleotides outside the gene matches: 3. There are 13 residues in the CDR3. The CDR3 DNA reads TGCGCCAGCCCGGGACAGGGGGGTTCACCCCTCCACTTT. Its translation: CASPGQGGSPLHF.

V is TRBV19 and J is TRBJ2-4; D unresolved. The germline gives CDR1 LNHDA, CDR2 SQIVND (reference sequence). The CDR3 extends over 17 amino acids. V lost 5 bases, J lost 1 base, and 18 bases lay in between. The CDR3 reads CASSSLDSFGAKNIQYF. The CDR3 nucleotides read TGTGCCAGTAGTTCCCTCGACTCCTTCGGGGCCAAAAACATTCAGTACTTC.

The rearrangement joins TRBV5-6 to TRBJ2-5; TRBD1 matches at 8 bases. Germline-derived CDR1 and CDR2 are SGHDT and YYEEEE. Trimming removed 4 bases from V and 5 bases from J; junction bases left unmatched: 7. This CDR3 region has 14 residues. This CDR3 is CASSLRGLGETQYF. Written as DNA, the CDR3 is TGTGCCAGCAGCCTCAGGGGGCTCGGGGAGACCCAGTACTTC.

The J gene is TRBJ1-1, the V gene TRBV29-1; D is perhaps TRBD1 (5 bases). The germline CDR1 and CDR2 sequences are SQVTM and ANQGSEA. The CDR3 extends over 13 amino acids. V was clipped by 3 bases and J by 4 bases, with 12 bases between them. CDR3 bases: TGCAGCGTTGACAGGGCTGGTGGCACTGAAGCTTTCTTT. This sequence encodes CSVDRAGGTEAFF.